The 30 T cell receptor beta chains reported below all come from one sample, sequenced in a study of cytomegalovirus exposure and HLA in healthy donors. Clones were sequenced by immunoSEQ multiplex PCR, and TCRdb holds only the in-frame ones, with some missing. Of 120,000 or so clones detected, about 91% appear once; the ten largest clones hold 1.1%. Material for sequencing was PBMCs. Source of these receptors: a woman between 18 and 30 years old in good health and CMV-seronegative.

As regards this clone: One junction end disagrees with the germline gene, perhaps due to a read error. The chain carries TRBV6-1 and TRBJ2-5, with 7 bases lining up with TRBD1. The germline V gene has CDR1 MNHNS and CDR2 SASEGT. CDR3 size: 13 residues. The CDR3 protein is CASSEDRDETQYF. DNA for the CDR3: TGTGCCAGCAGCGAAGACAGGGATGAGACCCAGTACTTC.

The chain recombines TRBV30 with TRBJ2-7; tentatively, D is TRBD1 (6 bases). V gave up 2 bases and J gave up 2 bases, with 10 bases separating them. CDR3 length equals 13 residues. Germline V gene data show CDR1 as GTSNPN and CDR2 as SVGIG (reference sequence). The CDR3 here is CAWSTGHPYEQYF. DNA for the CDR3: TGTGCCTGGAGTACGGGACACCCCTACGAGCAGTACTTC.

The CDR3 is CASSPQPGTSGTDTQYF. CDR3 DNA: TGTGCCAGCAGCCCGCAGCCCGGGACTAGCGGCACAGATACGCAGTATTTT. The chain uses TRBV7-2 and TRBJ2-3; 10 bases match TRBD2. Germline loops: CDR1 SGHTA, CDR2 FQGNSA. After removal of 5 bases from V and 1 base from J, the junction contained 9 bases not matched to a gene. This CDR3 contains 17 residues.

This chain links TRBV6-5 with TRBJ1-3; D not resolved. The length of the CDR3 is 13 residues. V was cut by 8 bases and J by 7 bases, with 15 bases left in between. Per the germline V gene, CDR1 is MNHEY and CDR2 is SVGAGI. CDR3 nucleotides: TGTGCCAGCTTTAAGACTGGCTCCAACACCATATATTTT. This codes for CASFKTGSNTIYF.

The V gene is TRBV23-1, the J gene TRBJ1-5; 10 bases fit TRBD1. TRBV23-1 is identified as an open reading frame with a role that is uncertain. With 0 bases clipped from V and 0 bases from J, the junction kept 11 bases outside the gene matches. The CDR3 contains 20 residues. In nucleotides, the CDR3 is TGCGCCAGCAGTCAATCCCCTTCGTCCGGGACAGGGGATAGCAATCAGCCCCAGCATTTT. It encodes CASSQSPSSGTGDSNQPQHF.

The chain combines TRBV18 with TRBJ2-3; 11 nucleotides line up with TRBD2. The CDR3 has 20 amino acids. J lost 3 bases, V lost 4 bases, and 18 bases had no gene match. Germline V gives CDR1 KGHSH, CDR2 LQKENI. CDR3 in DNA: TGTGCCAGCTCACAACTAGCGGGGGCTGTTTCCCCCGTTAAGACAGATACGCAGTATTTT. Its protein product is CASSQLAGAVSPVKTDTQYF.

In DNA form, the CDR3 reads TGTGCCAGCTCACCACCGATGTCGGAGATTAGCAATCAGCCCCAGCATTTT. It is translated as CASSPPMSEISNQPQHF. The chain links TRBV18 to TRBJ1-5; D is undetermined. The germline V gene encodes CDR1 KGHSH and CDR2 LQKENI. The ends were cut back, 0 bases at V and 0 bases at J, with 12 bases in the middle. CDR3 size: 17 residues.

CDR3 nucleotides: TGTGCCAGCAGCCATGGCAGCTCTGGAAACACCATATATTTT. Its protein is CASSHGSSGNTIYF. This chain links TRBV4-2 with TRBJ1-3; D not resolved. CDR3 length equals 14 residues. V lost 3 bases to trimming and J lost 0 bases, with 6 bases between them. The germline V gene has CDR1 LGHNA and CDR2 YNFKEQ.

The chain is built from TRBV12-5 and TRBJ2-1, with 10 bases matching TRBD1. CDR3 length equals 15 residues. Trimming cost V 5 bases and J 7 bases; bases outside gene matches: 8. Germline V gene lookup returns CDR1 LGHNT and CDR2 FRNRAP. CDR3 region: CASGAGQGVENEQFF. The CDR3 DNA reads as TGTGCTAGTGGTGCCGGACAGGGGGTAGAAAATGAGCAGTTCTTC.

The chain uses TRBV6-5 and TRBJ1-2, with TRBD1 matching 7 bases. The CDR3 loop spans 16 amino acids. Germline lookup yields CDR1 MNHEY and CDR2 SVGAGI. The junction had 4 bases not matched to a gene; V was cut back by 0 bases and J by 0 bases. In nucleotides, the CDR3 is TGTGCCAGCAGTTACTCGGGACAGACCCCTAACTATGGCTACACCTTC. The encoded protein is CASSYSGQTPNYGYTF.

This CDR3 is CASSLLPEQERGYEQYF. CDR3 sequence (DNA): TGTGCCAGCAGCTTACTTCCGGAGCAGGAGCGGGGCTACGAGCAGTACTTC. The chain recombines TRBV11-2 with TRBJ2-7, with 7 bases lining up with TRBD2. V lost 2 bases to trimming and J lost 3 bases; unmatched junction nucleotides: 13. Per the germline V gene, CDR1 is SGHAT and CDR2 is FQNNGV. CDR3 length equals 17 residues.

This clone was seen a single time. The J gene is TRBJ2-3, the V gene TRBV7-2, with TRBD2 matching 10 bases. The CDR3 runs to 16 residues. Germline CDR1 and CDR2: SGHTA and FQGNSA. Trimming removed 2 bases from V and 1 base from J; junction bases left unmatched: 3. CDR3 in DNA: TGTGCCAGCAGCTTAAGGCTAGCGGGAGGCACAGATACGCAGTATTTT. Protein sequence: CASSLRLAGGTDTQYF.

The V gene is TRBV7-9, the J gene TRBJ2-7, with 10 bases fitting TRBD2. The CDR3 is 15 amino acids. V shed 4 bases, J shed 4 bases, and the junction held 7 bases outside the gene matches. Germline V gene lookup returns CDR1 SEHNR and CDR2 FQNEAQ (reference sequence). The CDR3 reads CASSYSGRASYEQYF. Written as DNA, the CDR3 is TGTGCCAGCAGCTACAGCGGGAGGGCCTCTTACGAGCAGTACTTC.

The CDR3 protein is CAWTSGAGWETQYF. In DNA, the CDR3 is TGTGCCTGGACTTCCGGAGCGGGGTGGGAGACCCAGTACTTC. The J gene is TRBJ2-5, the V gene TRBV30; 7 bases agree with TRBD2. V dropped 4 bases and J dropped 5; count of bases not matched to a gene: 10. Looked up from germline, CDR1 is GTSNPN and CDR2 is SVGIG (reference sequence). The CDR3 length is 14 residues.

The count of this clone is one. This chain uses TRBV28 with TRBJ2-1, with 7 positions matching TRBD1. Germline CDR1 reads MDHEN; CDR2 reads SYDVKM. The CDR3 extends over 16 amino acids. The V segment lost 8 bases and the J segment 4 bases; nucleotides outside the gene matches: 14. CDR3 loop: CASATIGGGPYNEQFF. The CDR3 DNA follows: TGTGCCAGCGCGACAATAGGGGGCGGCCCTTACAATGAGCAGTTCTTC.

The rearrangement uses TRBV7-9 and TRBJ2-5; TRBD1 matches at 8 bases. V gave up 1 base and J gave up 5 bases; unmatched junction bases: 6. From germline, CDR1 is SEHNR and CDR2 FQNEAQ (reference sequence). CDR3 size: 15 residues. This CDR3 reads CASSLGTGYMETQYF. The CDR3 region has the DNA TGTGCCAGCAGCTTAGGGACAGGGTATATGGAGACCCAGTACTTC.

The rearrangement links TRBV28 to TRBJ2-6; 8 bases are a match to TRBD1. The CDR3 has 20 amino acids. V lost 6 bases and J lost 4; bases outside the gene matches: 20. The germline V gene has CDR1 MDHEN and CDR2 SYDVKM. The CDR3, as DNA: TGTGCCAGCAGCCCCGCGGTCGCTGGACAGGGAGTCGCAGGGGCCAACGTCCTGACTTTC. Translation: CASSPAVAGQGVAGANVLTF.

V gene TRBV7-2 combines with J gene TRBJ2-7; 8 nucleotides match TRBD2. The V and J ends lost 4 bases and 6 bases, in that order; junction bases with no gene match: 11. This CDR3 spans 15 amino acids. Germline V lookup: CDR1 SGHTA, CDR2 FQGNSA. The CDR3 DNA sequence: TGTGCCAGCAGCTGGGGACTAGGACGGGAGGGCGAGCAGTACTTC. Translation: CASSWGLGREGEQYF.

The J gene is TRBJ2-1, the V gene TRBV11-2; 10 nucleotides align to TRBD2. After removal of 2 bases from V and 0 bases from J, the junction contained 4 bases not matched to a gene. The CDR3 runs to 17 residues. CDR1 is SGHAT and CDR2 is FQNNGV in the germline V gene. CDR3 loop: CASSLKREGRSYNEQFF. In DNA form, the CDR3 reads TGTGCCAGCAGCTTAAAGCGGGAGGGCCGCTCCTACAATGAGCAGTTCTTC. The complete variable domain, with remaining parts taken from reference TRBV11-2 and TRBJ2-1, reads EAGVAQSPRYKIIEKRQSVAFWCNPISGHATLYWYQQILGQGPKLLIQFQNNGVVDDSQLPKDRFSAERLKGVDSTLKIQPAKLEDSAVYLCASSLKREGRSYNEQFFGPGTRLTVL.

The chain uses TRBV6-5 and TRBJ2-1, with TRBD1 matching over 7 bases. CDR1 and CDR2 from the germline V gene are MNHEY and SVGAGI. This CDR3 has 14 residues. V lost 6 bases to trimming and J lost 5 bases; unmatched junction nucleotides: 7. The CDR3 bases are TGTGCCAGCAGGGTGTCAGGGGGAGACAATGAGCAGTTCTTC. Protein sequence: CASRVSGGDNEQFF.

The rearrangement uses TRBV7-9 and TRBJ1-5; D might be TRBD1 (5 bases). Germline V gene lookup returns CDR1 SEHNR and CDR2 FQNEAQ (reference sequence). The CDR3 runs 12 residues. Trimming cost V 5 bases and J 6 bases, with 8 bases left between them. Here the CDR3 DNA reads TGTGCCAGCAGCCCAGGGTCTCAGCCCCAGCATTTT. Translating gives CASSPGSQPQHF.

The chain carries TRBV5-4 and TRBJ2-2; 8 positions match TRBD1. The CDR3 contains 18 residues. V shed 0 bases and J 7 bases; nucleotides not matched to a gene: 14. CDR1 SGHNT and CDR2 YYREEE come from the germline V gene (reference sequence). CDR3 amino acids: CASSLVGRGPSIIGELFF. As DNA, the CDR3 is TGTGCCAGCAGCTTGGTAGGCAGGGGGCCTAGCATAATCGGGGAGCTGTTTTTT.

V gene TRBV4-2 combines with J gene TRBJ2-5, with D perhaps TRBD2 (5 bases). This CDR3 comprises 17 residues. CDR1 is LGHNA and CDR2 is YNFKEQ in the germline V gene. V was trimmed by 0 bases and J by 1 base, leaving 15 bases between them. The chain's CDR3 is CASSQDHPGLGQETQYF. The CDR3 region has the DNA TGTGCCAGCAGCCAAGATCACCCGGGGTTGGGCCAAGAGACCCAGTACTTC.

This chain uses TRBV9 with TRBJ1-2; D not resolved. CDR1 SGDLS and CDR2 YYNGEE come from the germline V gene. The CDR3 extends over 14 amino acids. Between the trimmed V and J ends, which lost 4 bases and 5 bases, there was a span of 15 bases. In nucleotides, the CDR3 is TGTGCCAGCAGCCCTCCACCTGGAGGTTATGGCTACACCTTC. This gives the protein CASSPPPGGYGYTF.

This chain joins TRBV30 and TRBJ2-3, with D uncertain. The CDR3 length is 14 residues. V lost 0 bases, J lost 2 bases, and 9 bases lay in between. Germline-derived CDR1 and CDR2 are GTSNPN and SVGIG (reference sequence). CDR3: CAWSVLPATDTQYF. CDR3 nucleotides: TGTGCCTGGAGTGTACTACCAGCCACAGATACGCAGTATTTT.

The V and J genes are TRBV15 and TRBJ2-1, with 7 positions matching TRBD2. V lost 1 base to trimming and J lost 7 bases; unmatched junction nucleotides: 16. Germline V gives CDR1 LNHNV, CDR2 YYDKDF (reference sequence). CDR3 length equals 18 residues. The CDR3 sequence is CATSRGVGGSGALNEQFF. CDR3 bases: TGTGCCACCAGCAGAGGGGTCGGGGGAAGCGGGGCGCTGAATGAGCAGTTCTTC.

The chain couples TRBV15 to TRBJ2-5; D may be TRBD1 (6 bases). This CDR3 region has 14 residues. Germline loops: CDR1 LNHNV, CDR2 YYDKDF (reference sequence). Trimming took 0 bases from V and 3 from J, leaving 8 bases between them. CDR3 amino acids: CATSRDRGKETQYF. In nucleotides, the CDR3 is TGTGCCACCAGCAGAGACAGGGGTAAAGAGACCCAGTACTTC. Together with reference TRBV15 and TRBJ2-5, the CDR3 gives the full variable domain: DAMVIQNPRYQVTQFGKPVTLSCSQTLNHNVMYWYQQKSSQAPKLLFHYYDKDFNNEADTPDNFQSRRPNTSFCFLDIRSPGLGDTAMYLCATSRDRGKETQYFGPGTRLLVL.

This chain links TRBV6-5 with TRBJ1-4; 10 nucleotides line up with TRBD1. V gave up 6 bases and J gave up 8 bases; unmatched junction bases: 6. The germline CDR1 and CDR2 sequences are MNHEY and SVGAGI. The CDR3 has 14 residues. CDR3 loop: CASSRGTGAEKLFF. The CDR3 nucleotides are TGTGCCAGCAGCCGAGGGACAGGGGCCGAAAAACTGTTTTTT.

The DNA for the CDR3 is TGTGCCAGCATCATTCAGGGCCTCACTGAAGCTTTCTTT. Protein product: CASIIQGLTEAFF. The chain employs TRBV28 and TRBJ1-1, with a tentative D call TRBD1 (5 bases). Germline V gene data show CDR1 as MDHEN and CDR2 as SYDVKM. The CDR3 spans 13 residues. V was cut by 7 bases and J by 4 bases, with 13 bases left in between.

V is TRBV29-1 and J is TRBJ2-3, with D unresolved. The germline V gene has CDR1 SQVTM and CDR2 ANQGSEA. The CDR3 length is 12 residues. The germline V and J ends were trimmed by 1 base and 2 bases, with 4 bases remaining between them. The CDR3 region is CSVEASTDTQYF. The CDR3 coding sequence is TGCAGCGTTGAAGCTTCCACAGATACGCAGTATTTT.